The subject of this entry is one TCR beta chain. Its antigen is unidentified. The data were taken from a study of OX40 agonist ivuxolimab in advanced cancers. Overall study: Participants averaged about 66 years of age (range 23 to 79) and were 82.7% male. Study-wide results and caveats: At 0.1 to 3.0 mg/kg and by week 6, CD4+ and CD8+ T cells in the blood had expanded clonally. Averaged across samples, CD8+ T cells carried more expanded clones than CD4+ did.

Assay: immunoSEQ multiplex PCR; the TCRdb copy retains only in-frame clones and omits some. This table holds roughly 75,000 clones, 86% found once. This CDR3 has 12 amino acids. Looked up from germline, CDR1 is SQVTM and CDR2 is ANQGSEA. Trimming pared 8 bases from V and 4 bases from J, leaving 12 bases between. Sequences were derived from CD4+ or CD8+ T cells sorted from blood, sampled in a trial of the OX40 agonist ivuxolimab. This chain links TRBV29-1 with TRBJ2-1; D remains unclear. The sequence was obtained from an adult with an advanced solid tumor such as melanoma, head and neck, liver or kidney cancer. CDR3 protein: CSLLNRYNEQFF. In nucleotides, the CDR3 is TGCAGCCTTTTGAACAGATACAATGAGCAGTTCTTC.